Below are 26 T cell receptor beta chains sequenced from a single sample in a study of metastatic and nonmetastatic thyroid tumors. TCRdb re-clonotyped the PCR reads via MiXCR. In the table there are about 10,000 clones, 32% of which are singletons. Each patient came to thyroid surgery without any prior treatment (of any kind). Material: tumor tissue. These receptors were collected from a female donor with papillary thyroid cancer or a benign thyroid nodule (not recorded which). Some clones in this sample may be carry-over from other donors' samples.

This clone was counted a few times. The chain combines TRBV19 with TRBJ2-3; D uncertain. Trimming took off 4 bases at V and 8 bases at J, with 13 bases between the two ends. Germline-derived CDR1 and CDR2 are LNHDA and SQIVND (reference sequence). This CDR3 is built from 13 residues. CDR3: CASSRSAVGTQYF. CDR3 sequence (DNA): TGTGCCAGTAGTAGGTCGGCAGTGGGTACGCAGTATTTT.

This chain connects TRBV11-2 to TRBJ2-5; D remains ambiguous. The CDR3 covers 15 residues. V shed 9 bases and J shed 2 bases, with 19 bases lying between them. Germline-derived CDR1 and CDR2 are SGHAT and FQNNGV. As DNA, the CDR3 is TGTGCCAGTACCCCATGGGCGTACAAACAAGAGACCCAGTACTTC. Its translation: CASTPWAYKQETQYF.

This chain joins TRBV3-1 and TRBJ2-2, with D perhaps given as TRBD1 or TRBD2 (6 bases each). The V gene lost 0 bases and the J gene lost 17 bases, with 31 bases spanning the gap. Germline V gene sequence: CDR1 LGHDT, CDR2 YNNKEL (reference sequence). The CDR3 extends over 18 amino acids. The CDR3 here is CASSQEVGGPGTQPYSFF. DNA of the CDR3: TGTGCCAGCAGCCAAGAGGTGGGGGGCCCGGGGACCCAACCCTACTCATTTTTT.

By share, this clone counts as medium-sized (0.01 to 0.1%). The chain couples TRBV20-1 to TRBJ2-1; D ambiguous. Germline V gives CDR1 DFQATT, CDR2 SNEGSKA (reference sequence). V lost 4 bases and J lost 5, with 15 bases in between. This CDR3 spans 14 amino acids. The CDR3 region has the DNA TGCAGTGCTATGACTCCCACCAAAGACAATGAGCAGTTCTTC. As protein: CSAMTPTKDNEQFF.

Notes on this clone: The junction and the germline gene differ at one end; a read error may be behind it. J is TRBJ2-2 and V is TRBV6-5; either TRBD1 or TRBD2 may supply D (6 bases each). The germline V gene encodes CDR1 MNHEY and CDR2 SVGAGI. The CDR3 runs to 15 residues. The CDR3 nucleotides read TGTGCCAGCAGTTACGGAGGGGGGAACACCGGGGAGCCGTTTTTT. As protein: CASSYGGGNTGEPFF.

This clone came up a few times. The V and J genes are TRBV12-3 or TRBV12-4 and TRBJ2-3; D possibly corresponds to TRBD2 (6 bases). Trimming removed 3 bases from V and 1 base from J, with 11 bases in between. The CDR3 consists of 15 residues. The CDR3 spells CASSFFGGGTDTQYF. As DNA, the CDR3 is TGTGCCAGCAGTTTTTTCGGGGGTGGCACAGATACGCAGTATTTT.

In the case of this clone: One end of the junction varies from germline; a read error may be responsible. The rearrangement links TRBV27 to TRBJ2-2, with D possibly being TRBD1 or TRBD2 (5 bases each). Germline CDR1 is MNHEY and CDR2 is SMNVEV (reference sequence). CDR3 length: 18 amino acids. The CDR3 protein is CASSPGAGIGANTVELFF. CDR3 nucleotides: TGTGCCAGCAGTCCCGGGGCAGGGATCGGTGCGAACACCGTGGAGCTGTTTTTT.

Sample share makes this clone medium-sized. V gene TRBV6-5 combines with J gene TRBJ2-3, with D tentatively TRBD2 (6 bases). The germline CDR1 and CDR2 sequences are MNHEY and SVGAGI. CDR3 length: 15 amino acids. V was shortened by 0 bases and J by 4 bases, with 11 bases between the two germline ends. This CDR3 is CASSYSPGASDTQYF. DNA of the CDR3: TGTGCCAGCAGTTACTCTCCGGGAGCCTCAGATACGCAGTATTTT.

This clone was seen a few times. DNA for the CDR3: TGTGCCAGCAGCTATCACTCGAACACTGAAGCTTTCTTT. Translation gives CASSYHSNTEAFF. The chain joins TRBV11-2 to TRBJ1-1, with D uncertain. Germline V gene sequence: CDR1 SGHAT, CDR2 FQNNGV. This CDR3 comprises 13 residues. Trimming stripped 4 bases from V and 1 base from J, with 7 bases between.

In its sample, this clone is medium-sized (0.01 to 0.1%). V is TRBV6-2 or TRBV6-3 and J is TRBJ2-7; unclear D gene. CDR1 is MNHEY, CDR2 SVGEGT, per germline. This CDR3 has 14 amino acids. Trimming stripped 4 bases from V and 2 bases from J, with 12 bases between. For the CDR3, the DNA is TGTGCCAGCAGTTCGCGAGGACGTACCTACGAGCAGTACTTC. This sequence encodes CASSSRGRTYEQYF.

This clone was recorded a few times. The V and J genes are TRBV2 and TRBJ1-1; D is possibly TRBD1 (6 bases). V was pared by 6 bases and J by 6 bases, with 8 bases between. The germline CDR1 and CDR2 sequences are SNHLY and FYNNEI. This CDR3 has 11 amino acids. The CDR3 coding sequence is TGTGCCAGCAGCCAGGGGCCTGAAGCTTTCTTT. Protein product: CASSQGPEAFF. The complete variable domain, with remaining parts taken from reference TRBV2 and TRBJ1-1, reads EPEVTQTPSHQVTQMGQEVILRCVPISNHLYFYWYRQILGQKVEFLVSFYNNEISEKSEIFDDQFSVERPDGSNFTLKIRSTKLEDSAMYFCASSQGPEAFFGQGTRLTVV.

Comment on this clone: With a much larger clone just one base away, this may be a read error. The CDR3: CASSRVTFPGGANVLTF. CDR3 DNA sequence: TGTGCCAGCAGCCGCGTGACGTTTCCGGGTGGGGCCAACGTCCTGACTTTC. The chain is built from TRBV11-1 and TRBJ2-6; D remains unclear. Trimming took 5 bases from V and 3 from J, leaving 17 bases between them. The CDR3 runs 17 residues. Germline V gene lookup returns CDR1 SGHAT and CDR2 FQDESV (reference sequence).

The CDR3 loop is CASSLALGEQYF. CDR3 nucleotides: TGTGCCAGCAGCTTAGCGCTCGGCGAGCAGTACTTC. The chain carries TRBV7-2 and TRBJ2-7; D is uncertain. Looked up from germline, CDR1 is SGHTA and CDR2 is FQGNSA. The CDR3 extends over 12 amino acids. Trimming cost V 0 bases and J 6 bases, with 6 bases left between them.

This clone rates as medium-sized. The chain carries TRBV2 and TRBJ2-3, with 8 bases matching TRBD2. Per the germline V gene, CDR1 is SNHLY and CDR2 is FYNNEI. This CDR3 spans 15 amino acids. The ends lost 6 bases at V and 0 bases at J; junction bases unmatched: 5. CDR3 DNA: TGTGCCAGCAGACTAGCGGAGACTAGCACAGATACGCAGTATTTT. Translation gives CASRLAETSTDTQYF.

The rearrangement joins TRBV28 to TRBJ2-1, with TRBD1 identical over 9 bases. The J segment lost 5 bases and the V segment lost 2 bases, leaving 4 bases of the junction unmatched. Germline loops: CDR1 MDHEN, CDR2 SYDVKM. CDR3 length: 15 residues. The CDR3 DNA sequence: TGTGCCAGCAGTTTAAGGACAGGGGTCGACAATGAGCAGTTCTTC. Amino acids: CASSLRTGVDNEQFF.

The CDR3 DNA is TGCGCCAGCAGACTCTTGACAGGGGGAGCCGGGACTAGCGGCGAGCAGTACTTC. It yields the protein CASRLLTGGAGTSGEQYF. The rearrangement links TRBV5-1 to TRBJ2-7; 11 bases align to TRBD2. The V and J ends lost 5 bases and 6 bases, in that order; junction bases with no gene match: 19. The CDR3 loop spans 18 amino acids. From germline, CDR1 is SGHRS and CDR2 YFSETQ.

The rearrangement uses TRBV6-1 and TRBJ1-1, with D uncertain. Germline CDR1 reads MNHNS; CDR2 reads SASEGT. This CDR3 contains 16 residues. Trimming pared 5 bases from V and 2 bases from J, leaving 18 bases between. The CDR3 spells CASSKAMEASNTEAFF. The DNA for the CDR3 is TGTGCCAGCAGTAAGGCGATGGAGGCGTCAAACACTGAAGCTTTCTTT.

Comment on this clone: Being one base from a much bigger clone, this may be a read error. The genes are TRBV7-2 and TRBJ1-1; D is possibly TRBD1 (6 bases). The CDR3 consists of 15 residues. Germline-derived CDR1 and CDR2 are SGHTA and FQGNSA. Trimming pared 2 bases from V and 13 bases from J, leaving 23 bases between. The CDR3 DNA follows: TGTGCCAGCAGCTTAATCGCAGGGGTGAACACTGGAGTTTTCTTT. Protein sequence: CASSLIAGVNTGVFF.

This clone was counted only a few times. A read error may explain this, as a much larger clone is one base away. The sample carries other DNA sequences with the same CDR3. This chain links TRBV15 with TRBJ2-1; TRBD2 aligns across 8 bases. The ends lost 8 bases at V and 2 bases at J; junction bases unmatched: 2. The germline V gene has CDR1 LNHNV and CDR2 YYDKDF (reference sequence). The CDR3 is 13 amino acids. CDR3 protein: CATGTSAYNEQFF. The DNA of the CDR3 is TGTGCCACCGGGACTAGTGCCTACAATGAGCAGTTCTTC. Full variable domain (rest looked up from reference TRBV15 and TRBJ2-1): DAMVIQNPRYQVTQFGKPVTLSCSQTLNHNVMYWYQQKSSQAPKLLFHYYDKDFNNEADTPDNFQSRRPNTSFCFLDIRSPGLGDTAMYLCATGTSAYNEQFFGPGTRLTVL.

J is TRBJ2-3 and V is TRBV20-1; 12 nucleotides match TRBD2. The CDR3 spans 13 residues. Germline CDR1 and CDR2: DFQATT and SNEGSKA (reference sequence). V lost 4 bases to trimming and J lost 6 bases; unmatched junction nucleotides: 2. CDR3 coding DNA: TGCAGTGCTACTAGCGGGGGGGCGGATACGCAGTATTTT. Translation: CSATSGGADTQYF.

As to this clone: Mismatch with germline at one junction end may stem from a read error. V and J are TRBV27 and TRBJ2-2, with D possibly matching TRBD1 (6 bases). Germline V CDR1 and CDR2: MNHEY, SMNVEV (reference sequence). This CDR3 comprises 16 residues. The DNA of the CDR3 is TGTGCCAGCAGTTTAGGGACAAGGGGGAACACCTGGGAGCTGTTTTTT. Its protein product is CASSLGTRGNTWELFF.

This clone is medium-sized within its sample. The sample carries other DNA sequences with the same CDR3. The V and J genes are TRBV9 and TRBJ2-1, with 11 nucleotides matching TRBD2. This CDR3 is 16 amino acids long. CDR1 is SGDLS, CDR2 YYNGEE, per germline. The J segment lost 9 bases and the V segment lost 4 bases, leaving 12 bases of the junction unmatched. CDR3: CASSFETSGVGGEQFF. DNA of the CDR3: TGTGCCAGCAGCTTCGAGACTAGCGGGGTCGGTGGTGAGCAGTTCTTC.

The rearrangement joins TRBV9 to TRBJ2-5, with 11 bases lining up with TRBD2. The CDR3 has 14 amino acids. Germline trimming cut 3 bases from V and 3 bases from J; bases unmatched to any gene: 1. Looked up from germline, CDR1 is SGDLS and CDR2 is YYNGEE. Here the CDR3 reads CASSATSGKETQYF. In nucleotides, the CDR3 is TGTGCCAGCAGCGCGACTAGCGGGAAAGAGACCCAGTACTTC.

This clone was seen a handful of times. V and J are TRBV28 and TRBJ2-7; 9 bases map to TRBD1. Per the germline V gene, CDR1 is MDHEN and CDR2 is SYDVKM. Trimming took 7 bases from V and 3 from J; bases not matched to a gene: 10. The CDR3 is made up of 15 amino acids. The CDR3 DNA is TGTGCCAGCACCGCAAACAGGGGGCGACGCTACGAGCAGTACTTC. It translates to CASTANRGRRYEQYF.

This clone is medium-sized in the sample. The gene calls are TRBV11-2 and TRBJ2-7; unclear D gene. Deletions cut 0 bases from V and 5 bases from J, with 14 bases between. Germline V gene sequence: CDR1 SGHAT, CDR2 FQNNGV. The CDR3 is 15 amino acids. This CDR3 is CASSLDLGFWNEQYF. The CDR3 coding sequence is TGTGCCAGCAGCTTAGATCTGGGGTTTTGGAACGAGCAGTACTTC.

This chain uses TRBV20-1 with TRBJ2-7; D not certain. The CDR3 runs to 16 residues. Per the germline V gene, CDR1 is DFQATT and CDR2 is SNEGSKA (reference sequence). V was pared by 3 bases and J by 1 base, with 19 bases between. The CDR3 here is CSARRGTAVLSYEQYF. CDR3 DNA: TGCAGTGCTAGGAGAGGTACGGCGGTGTTATCCTACGAGCAGTACTTC.